This is a list of T cell receptor beta chains from one sample in a study of blood T cell repertoires in COVID-19. Clones were sequenced by immunoSEQ multiplex PCR, and TCRdb holds only the in-frame ones, with some missing. Of approximately 320,000 clones listed, roughly 86% were seen once; the top ten hold roughly 10%. Material: peripheral blood. All receptors come from a woman under 40 with COVID-19, enrolled during active disease. CDR3s include the opening cysteine and the closing phenylalanine or tryptophan. Fields, in order: D gene, CDR3 length, J gene, V gene, clone size, CDR3 protein, CDR3 DNA. A D gene is named only where the DNA matches it firmly. The size of a clone is reported for some rows only, either as once, few or many, or as a class for expanded clones.

>TRBD1|13|TRBJ1-1|TRBV2|.
CASIQDRNAEAFF
TGTGCCAGCATCCAGGACAGGAACGCTGAAGCTTTCTTT
>.|13|TRBJ2-1|TRBV12-3/TRBV12-4|.
CASSLQSASEQFF
TGTGCCAGCAGTTTACAGAGCGCAAGTGAGCAGTTCTTC
>TRBD2|16|TRBJ2-5|TRBV7-9|.
CASSYLLGGTYETQYF
TGTGCCAGCAGCTACCTTCTCGGGGGGACCTACGAGACCCAGTACTTC
>TRBD1|15|TRBJ1-2|TRBV7-7|few
CASSSLTGGNYGYTF
TGTGCCAGCAGCTCCCTGACAGGGGGTAACTATGGCTACACCTTC
>.|15|TRBJ1-1|TRBV28|.
CASSSPSGSHTEAFF
TGTGCCAGCAGTTCCCCCTCGGGGAGTCACACTGAAGCTTTCTTT
>.|15|TRBJ2-3|TRBV2|.
CASSFQGRHTDTQYF
TGTGCCAGCAGTTTCCAGGGGCGACACACAGATACGCAGTATTTT
>TRBD2|14|TRBJ2-7|TRBV11-2|.
CASGASGGDYEQYF
TGTGCCAGCGGGGCTAGCGGGGGTGATTACGAACAGTACTTC
>TRBD2|15|TRBJ2-5|TRBV3-1/TRBV3-2|few
CASSQEGRVQETQYF
TGTGCCAGCAGCCAAGAAGGGAGGGTCCAAGAGACCCAGTACTTC
>.|15|TRBJ2-3|TRBV11-3|.
CASSLGLAPSDTQYF
TGTGCCAGCAGCTTAGGGCTAGCTCCGTCAGATACGCAGTATTTT
>.|13|TRBJ2-3|TRBV23-1|.
CAIQGDSTDTQYF
TGCGCCATTCAAGGAGACTCCACAGATACGCAGTATTTT
>.|14|TRBJ1-2|TRBV28|.
CASSLPDRPYGYTF
TGTGCCAGCAGCCTCCCCGACAGGCCCTATGGCTACACCTTC
>.|14|TRBJ1-2|TRBV18|once
CASSPGGSNYGYTF
TGTGCCAGCTCACCAGGAGGGTCTAACTATGGCTACACCTTC
>.|14|TRBJ2-5|TRBV5-4|.
CASSKGISVETQYF
TGTGCCAGCAGTAAGGGGATAAGTGTCGAGACCCAGTACTTC
>.|14|TRBJ1-3|TRBV25-1|.
CASSEFEGRDTIYF
TGTGCCAGCAGTGAATTTGAGGGCCGGGACACCATATATTTT
>.|16|TRBJ2-7|TRBV21-1|.
CASSKASSGDSYEQYF
TGTGCCAGCAGCAAAGCATCTAGCGGGGACTCCTACGAGCAGTACTTC
>.|13|TRBJ1-1|TRBV5-4|.
CASSSFLNTEAFF
TGTGCCAGCAGCTCCTTCCTGAACACTGAAGCTTTCTTT
>.|14|TRBJ2-3|TRBV7-9|.
CASSRRQATDTQYF
TGTGCCAGCAGCCGAAGGCAGGCCACAGATACGCAGTATTTT
>.|15|TRBJ1-6|TRBV3-1/TRBV3-2|.
CASSRRGSYNSPLHF
TGTGCCAGCAGCCGCAGGGGTTCCTATAATTCACCCCTCCACTTT
>TRBD2|12|TRBJ2-7|TRBV6-5|.
CASSTTGGEQYF
TGTGCCAGCAGTACGACGGGGGGCGAGCAGTACTTC
>.|15|TRBJ1-5|TRBV28|.
CASREGLLSNQPQHF
TGTGCCAGCAGAGAGGGACTGCTTAGCAATCAGCCCCAGCATTTT
>TRBD2|14|TRBJ2-3|TRBV10-1|.
CASSDGGATDTQYF
TGCGCCAGCAGTGACGGGGGGGCTACAGATACGCAGTATTTT
>.|13|TRBJ1-6|TRBV10-2|.
CAMGDTPGSPLHF
TGCGCCATGGGGGACACTCCTGGGTCACCCCTCCACTTT
>TRBD1|16|TRBJ2-5|TRBV5-6|.
CASSLGLGQLQETQYF
TGTGCCAGCAGCTTGGGGTTGGGACAGCTACAAGAGACCCAGTACTTC
>.|16|TRBJ1-1|TRBV6-5|.
CASSYSSGTKNTEAFF
TGTGCCAGCAGTTACTCTTCCGGGACAAAGAACACTGAAGCTTTCTTT
>.|17|TRBJ1-1|TRBV14|.
CASSQVKNIWGVTEAFF
TGTGCCAGCAGCCAAGTAAAGAATATTTGGGGGGTCACTGAAGCTTTCTTT
>TRBD1|15|TRBJ2-7|TRBV4-1|.
CASSPGQGAQYEQYF
TGCGCCAGCAGTCCAGGACAGGGGGCTCAGTACGAGCAGTACTTC
>.|15|TRBJ2-2|TRBV18|.
CASSRAGQTTGELFF
TGTGCCAGCTCACGTGCCGGACAGACTACCGGGGAGCTGTTTTTT
>TRBD1|16|TRBJ1-2|TRBV12-5|.
CASGLSQGALNYGYTF
TGTGCTAGTGGACTTTCACAGGGGGCGCTTAACTATGGCTACACCTTC
>.|12|TRBJ2-7|TRBV7-9|.
CASSLLGAEQYF
TGTGCCAGCAGCTTATTGGGGGCCGAGCAGTACTTC
>TRBD1|17|TRBJ1-6|TRBV10-3|.
CAISGGTGGSYNSPLHF
TGTGCCATCAGTGGGGGGACAGGGGGCTCCTATAATTCACCCCTCCACTTT
>TRBD1|14|TRBJ2-7|TRBV7-9|.
CASSPSRDSYEQYF
TGTGCCAGCAGCCCATCCCGGGACAGTTACGAGCAGTACTTC
>.|17|TRBJ1-2|TRBV28|once
CASSPLPSAGAYYGYTF
TGTGCCAGCAGTCCTCTCCCCAGCGCTGGGGCGTACTATGGCTACACCTTC
>.|14|TRBJ2-7|TRBV5-4|.
CASSFGQSNYEQYF
TGTGCCAGCAGCTTCGGACAGTCCAACTACGAGCAGTACTTC
>.|12|TRBJ2-7|TRBV6-5|.
CASSYSNGEQYF
TGTGCCAGCAGTTACTCGAACGGCGAGCAGTACTTC
>.|14|TRBJ1-2|TRBV11-2|.
CASSPRTVFRGYTF
TGTGCCAGCAGCCCAAGGACAGTTTTCCGTGGCTACACCTTC
>.|15|TRBJ2-7|TRBV9|.
CASSAVLVGRGEQYF
TGTGCCAGCAGCGCCGTCCTAGTGGGTAGAGGGGAGCAGTACTTC
>TRBD2|16|TRBJ2-1|TRBV10-3|.
CAISESPRGGYNEQFF
TGTGCCATCAGTGAGTCGCCGAGGGGAGGGTACAATGAGCAGTTCTTC
>.|14|TRBJ1-3|TRBV6-1|.
CASSERGSGNTIYF
TGTGCCAGCAGTGAACGGGGTTCTGGAAACACCATATATTTT
>.|14|TRBJ2-3|TRBV6-2/TRBV6-3|.
CASSVSGVLDTQYF
TGTGCCAGCAGTGTCTCAGGGGTACTAGATACGCAGTATTTT
>.|14|TRBJ2-2|TRBV9|.
CASSVDWNTGELFF
TGTGCCAGCAGCGTAGACTGGAACACCGGGGAGCTGTTTTTT
>.|14|TRBJ1-1|TRBV2|.
CASSANRAGTEAFF
TGTGCCAGCAGTGCTAACAGGGCAGGGACTGAAGCTTTCTTT
>TRBD1|16|TRBJ2-5|TRBV7-9|.
CASSSQDRGYQETQYF
TGTGCCAGCAGCTCACAGGACAGGGGCTACCAAGAGACCCAGTACTTC
>.|13|TRBJ2-1|TRBV11-2|.
CASSFWAGNEQFF
TGTGCCAGCAGCTTTTGGGCGGGGAATGAGCAGTTCTTC
>TRBD1|16|TRBJ1-5|TRBV28|.
CASSFTTGAGNQPQHF
TGTGCCAGCAGTTTTACGACAGGGGCGGGCAATCAGCCCCAGCATTTT
>.|15|TRBJ2-7|TRBV5-6|.
CASSFGGNPSYEQYF
TGTGCCAGCAGCTTTGGAGGAAACCCCTCCTACGAGCAGTACTTC
>TRBD2|16|TRBJ2-3|TRBV9|.
CASSLWRGEEADTQYF
TGTGCCAGCAGCCTTTGGCGGGGGGAAGAGGCAGATACGCAGTATTTT
>TRBD2|14|TRBJ2-3|TRBV7-8|.
CASALAVVTDTQYF
TGTGCCAGCGCCCTAGCGGTGGTCACAGATACGCAGTATTTT
>.|16|TRBJ2-3|TRBV5-8|.
CASGPGQPTSTDTQYF
TGTGCCAGCGGCCCGGGACAACCCACTAGCACAGATACGCAGTATTTT